The 2 T cell receptor beta chains below were found in one sample sequenced in a study of T-cell memory formation after mild COVID-19 (dated by TCRdb to the early 2020s). Library method: 5' RACE. Sequencer: Illumina NovaSeq 6000. The raw public data were reprocessed by TCRdb itself: fastp quality trimming at Q25, MiXCR clonotype calling, in-frame beta chains only. Rows are combined by CDR3 protein, so each entry shows the most common genes and DNA. The table for this sample lists under 450,000 distinct CDR3 sequences; around a fifth of them were counted only once. The ten largest clones take up approximately 22% of the sample. Source material: PBMCs or a T cell subset sorted from them (not recorded which). The receptors derive from a man aged 18 to 30 who had mild COVID-19 (a few samples of this study predate the infection). The sample titles of this study are shuffled in the database, so cell type and time point are left out; the donor was told from shared clones.

This clonotype was detected only a few times. V is TRBV7-9 and J is TRBJ1-6, with TRBD1 as a possible D gene (5 bases). CDR3 size: 14 residues. Looked up from germline, CDR1 is SEHNR and CDR2 is FQNEAQ (reference sequence). Trimming took 3 bases from V and 7 from J, leaving 10 bases between them. CDR3: CASSLGRANSPLHF. The CDR3 region has the DNA TGTGCCAGCAGCTTGGGACGGGCAAATTCACCCCTCCACTTT.

At least ten counts were recorded for this clonotype. V and J are TRBV9 and TRBJ2-7; tentative D call: TRBD1 (6 bases). With 1 base removed from V and 2 bases from J, the gap between germline ends came to 16 bases. The CDR3 contains 16 residues. The germline gives CDR1 SGDLS, CDR2 YYNGEE. The CDR3 reads CASSVRPRDKTYEQYF. The DNA for the CDR3 is TGTGCCAGCAGCGTAAGACCACGGGACAAGACCTACGAGCAGTACTTC. Full variable domain (remainder filled in from reference TRBV9 and TRBJ2-7): DSGVTQTPKHLITATGQRVTLRCSPRSGDLSVYWYQQSLDQGLQFLIQYYNGEERAKGNILERFSAQQFPDLHSELNLSSLELGDSALYFCASSVRPRDKTYEQYFGPGTRLTVT.